The 18 T cell receptor beta chains below all came from one sample that was sequenced in a study of T cell clonotyping in hematopoietic cell transplantation. The repertoire was sequenced with immunoSEQ multiplex PCR; TCRdb's copy has only in-frame clones and lacks some. Among about 7,400 clones listed, around 90% were seen once. Time point in this sample: recipient sample about 28 days before transplant, after cytoreduction. The material sequenced was peripheral blood mononuclear cells, taken before stem cell transplant. These receptors originate from a man in his 60s with acute myeloid leukemia. Some clones in this sample may be carry-over from other donors' samples.

The genes are TRBV5-5 and TRBJ1-5; D is unresolved. The ends were cut back, 2 bases at V and 0 bases at J, with 9 bases in the middle. CDR1 is SGHKS, CDR2 YYEKEE, per germline (reference sequence). The CDR3 totals 15 residues. In nucleotides, the CDR3 is TGTGCCAGCAGCTTAGGCAGCAATAGCAATCAGCCCCAGCATTTT. Amino acid sequence: CASSLGSNSNQPQHF.

The gene calls are TRBV7-8 and TRBJ2-3; D is ambiguous. The CDR3 runs to 13 residues. Germline CDR1 SGHVS, CDR2 FQNEAQ. Trimming shortened V by 0 bases and J by 3 bases, and 4 bases separated the two germline ends. CDR3 in amino acids: CASSLALTDTQYF. The CDR3, as DNA: TGTGCCAGCAGCTTAGCGCTAACAGATACGCAGTATTTT.

The chain recombines TRBV15 with TRBJ2-7; a weak D match, TRBD1 (5 bases). The CDR3 runs 14 residues. V lost 0 bases, J lost 6 bases, and 12 bases lay in between. CDR1 is LNHNV, CDR2 YYDKDF, per germline (reference sequence). As DNA, the CDR3 is TGTGCCACCAGCAGAGAGGGCAGGGTCGGCGAGCAGTACTTC. It specifies CATSREGRVGEQYF.

The chain is built from TRBV2 and TRBJ2-2; D may be TRBD1 (5 bases). CDR1 and CDR2 from the germline V gene are SNHLY and FYNNEI. V was pared by 3 bases and J by 7 bases, with 15 bases between. The CDR3 contains 15 residues. CDR3 sequence reads: CASSEAAGYFGELFF. The CDR3, as DNA: TGTGCCAGCAGTGAGGCTGCAGGGTACTTCGGGGAGCTGTTTTTT.

The chain carries TRBV6-1 and TRBJ2-6, with 7 bases identical to TRBD2. The junction had 2 bases not matched to a gene; V was cut back by 1 base and J by 2 bases. The CDR3 is made up of 16 amino acids. Germline assignment: CDR1 MNHNS and CDR2 SASEGT. The CDR3 DNA reads as TGTGCCAGCAGTGAAGAGAGCGGGGCTGGGGCCAACGTCCTGACTTTC. Translating gives CASSEESGAGANVLTF.

The chain couples TRBV27 to TRBJ1-4; D is undetermined. CDR3 size: 14 residues. Germline V gene sequence: CDR1 MNHEY, CDR2 SMNVEV (reference sequence). Trimming removed 2 bases at V and 5 bases at J, with 9 bases between. DNA for the CDR3: TGTGCCAGCAGTTTAACGGGCGGGAATGAAAAACTGTTTTTT. This codes for CASSLTGGNEKLFF.

The chain uses TRBV19 and TRBJ1-2, with 7 bases that match TRBD1. V shed 7 bases and J 3 bases; nucleotides not matched to a gene: 8. This CDR3 is 14 amino acids long. Germline V CDR1 and CDR2: LNHDA, SQIVND (reference sequence). CDR3 residues: CASTRQGFDYGYTF. DNA of the CDR3: TGTGCCAGTACCAGACAGGGTTTCGACTATGGCTACACCTTC.

The chain links TRBV5-1 to TRBJ2-5; D may be TRBD1 (5 bases). The length of the CDR3 is 11 residues. The V gene's germline CDR1 is SGHRS and CDR2 YFSETQ. With 1 base removed from V and 12 bases from J, the gap between germline ends came to 10 bases. In DNA, the CDR3 is TGCGCCAGCAGCTTGTTGACAGAGAAGTACTTC. Its translation: CASSLLTEKYF.

The V and J genes are TRBV4-2 and TRBJ2-2; D not resolved. The V and J ends lost 4 bases and 0 bases respectively, with 15 bases between them. Germline V gene sequence: CDR1 LGHNA, CDR2 YNFKEQ. This CDR3 comprises 17 residues. The CDR3 region is CASSRPPGGSNTGELFF. The CDR3 nucleotides are TGTGCCAGCAGCCGCCCCCCGGGTGGATCGAACACCGGGGAGCTGTTTTTT.

This chain uses TRBV4-1 with TRBJ1-6; D perhaps matches TRBD1 (5 bases). V lost 2 bases to trimming and J lost 5 bases, with 13 bases between them. The CDR3 totals 16 residues. The germline gives CDR1 MGHRA, CDR2 YSYEKL. CDR3 DNA sequence: TGCGCCAGCAGCCAACCCCGCCAGGGCAATAATTCACCCCTCCACTTT. Translating it yields CASSQPRQGNNSPLHF.

The rearrangement links TRBV6-1 to TRBJ1-4; no firm D call. CDR3 length: 14 residues. With 4 bases removed from V and 7 bases from J, the gap between germline ends came to 13 bases. CDR1 is MNHNS and CDR2 is SASEGT in the germline V gene. CDR3 DNA: TGTGCCAGCAGTGCTATTGGTGGCGGTGAAAAACTGTTTTTT. Amino acids: CASSAIGGGEKLFF.

The chain recombines TRBV19 with TRBJ2-7; either TRBD1 or TRBD2 may supply D (5 bases each). Germline CDR1 reads LNHDA; CDR2 reads SQIVND (reference sequence). The CDR3 is 13 residues long. The germline V and J ends were trimmed by 4 bases and 1 base, with 8 bases remaining between them. This CDR3 is CASSTGASYEQYF. CDR3 bases: TGTGCCAGTAGTACCGGGGCTTCCTACGAGCAGTACTTC.

This clone has only a few counts. J is TRBJ2-5 and V is TRBV19; possible D gene TRBD2, 6 bases. Germline-derived CDR1 and CDR2 are LNHDA and SQIVND (reference sequence). There are 17 residues in the CDR3. Trimming stripped 7 bases from V and 3 bases from J, with 24 bases between. DNA for the CDR3: TGTGCCAGTACCCCTGACGGTAGGAGGGGCCGGGAAGAGACCCAGTACTTC. Encoded protein: CASTPDGRRGREETQYF.

CDR3 nucleotides: TGTGCCAGCAGCCCGCCAGGGGCTAGCGGTAACAATGAGCAGTTCTTC. This gives the protein CASSPPGASGNNEQFF. The genes are TRBV7-8 and TRBJ2-1; D perhaps matches TRBD2 (7 bases). Germline CDR1 reads SGHVS; CDR2 reads FQNEAQ. CDR3 length: 16 residues. Trimming cost V 5 bases and J 5 bases, with 19 bases left between them.

The chain employs TRBV6-5 and TRBJ1-1, with D perhaps matching TRBD1 (5 bases). The CDR3 contains 15 residues. Trimming left V 6 bases short and J 0 bases short, with 14 bases between. CDR1 MNHEY and CDR2 SVGAGI come from the germline V gene. CDR3 amino acids: CASSQGGGLNTEAFF. The CDR3 DNA reads as TGTGCCAGCAGCCAGGGTGGGGGTTTGAACACTGAAGCTTTCTTT.

This clone was observed a few times. This chain joins TRBV29-1 and TRBJ2-3; the match to TRBD1 covers 10 bases. J gave up 3 bases and V 5 bases, and 5 bases lay outside the gene matches. Germline CDR1 is SQVTM and CDR2 is ANQGSEA. CDR3 size: 14 residues. The CDR3 loop reads CSVTGQGVTDTQYF. The CDR3 DNA sequence: TGCAGCGTTACCGGACAGGGGGTGACAGATACGCAGTATTTT.

CDR3 protein: CASSEQGAGDTQYF. CDR3 coding DNA: TGTGCCAGCAGTGAACAGGGGGCTGGTGATACGCAGTATTTT. The rearrangement uses TRBV25-1 and TRBJ2-3, with TRBD1 matching 8 bases. This CDR3 contains 14 residues. The germline CDR1 and CDR2 sequences are MGHDK and SYGVNS. The V gene end was trimmed by 2 bases and the J gene end by 6 bases; junction bases not matched to a gene: 4.

The chain employs TRBV9 and TRBJ1-6, with 7 bases that match TRBD1. The junction had 4 bases not matched to a gene; V was cut back by 0 bases and J by 7 bases. The CDR3 loop spans 15 amino acids. In germline, CDR1 is SGDLS, CDR2 YYNGEE. The CDR3 reads CASSVDRGGNSPLHF. CDR3 in DNA: TGTGCCAGCAGCGTAGACAGGGGAGGCAATTCACCCCTCCACTTT.